This TCR beta chain appears in the sequencing data of a study of T-cell reconstitution after alpha-beta-depleted transplantation in children. Overall study findings and caveats: Surviving recipient cells, namely T cells and thymic progenitors, were the source of high day-60 TCRbeta diversity in some patients. Once a year had passed after transplant, T-cell counts and diversity came mostly from newly produced T cells. Reports say that about two months after transplant, the alpha-beta T cells came out of several hundred graft clones that had expanded.

Using unique molecular identifiers, the investigators prepared the TCRbeta library. Each CDR3 protein is one row after TCRdb ran MiXCR on the PCR reads. The data hold 97,000 or so distinct CDR3 sequences, with 6% observed a single time. This clonotype was counted at least ten times. Its target is not known. V dropped 7 bases and J dropped 7; count of bases not matched to a gene: 10. The CDR3 has 13 amino acids. CDR1 is SQVTM and CDR2 is ANQGSEA in the germline V gene. This clonotype was sampled from a female patient under 10 years old who had a stem cell transplant for Fanconi anemia, so the T cells may come from the graft donor. The chain joins TRBV29-1 to TRBJ2-7; TRBD1 aligns across 10 bases. Specimen: PBMCs, mostly from graft donor cells, collected 60 days after TCRalphabeta/CD19-depleted stem cell transplant. CDR3 coding DNA: TGCAGCGGAAGGCGACAGGGGGCGGGGGAGCAGTACTTC. Translated, it gives CSGRRQGAGEQYF.